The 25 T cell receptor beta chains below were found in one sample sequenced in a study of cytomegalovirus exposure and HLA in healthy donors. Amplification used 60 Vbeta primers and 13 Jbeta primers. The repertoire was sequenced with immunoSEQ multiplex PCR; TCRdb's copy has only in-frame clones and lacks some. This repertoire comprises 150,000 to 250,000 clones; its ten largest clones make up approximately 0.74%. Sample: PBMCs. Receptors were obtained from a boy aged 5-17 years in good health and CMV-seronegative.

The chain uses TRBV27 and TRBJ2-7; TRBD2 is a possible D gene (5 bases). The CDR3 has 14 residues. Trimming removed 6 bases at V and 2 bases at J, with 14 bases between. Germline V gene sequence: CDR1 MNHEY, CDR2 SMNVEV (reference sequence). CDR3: CASSPVDGTYEQYF. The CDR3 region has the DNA TGTGCCAGCAGCCCTGTGGACGGGACCTACGAGCAGTACTTC.

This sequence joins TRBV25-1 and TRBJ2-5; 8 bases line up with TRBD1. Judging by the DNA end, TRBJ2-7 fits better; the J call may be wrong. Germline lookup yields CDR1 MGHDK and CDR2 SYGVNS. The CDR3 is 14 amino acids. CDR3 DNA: TGTGCCAGCAGGAGGGGGTCAGGGGGCGGCGAGCAGTACTTC. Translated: CASRRGSGGGEQYF.

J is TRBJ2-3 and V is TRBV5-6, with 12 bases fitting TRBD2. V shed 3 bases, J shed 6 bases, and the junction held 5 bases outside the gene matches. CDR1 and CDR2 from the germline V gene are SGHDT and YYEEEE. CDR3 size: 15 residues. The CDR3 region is CASSSRGTSGDTQYF. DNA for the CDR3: TGTGCCAGCAGCTCTCGAGGGACTAGCGGGGATACGCAGTATTTT.

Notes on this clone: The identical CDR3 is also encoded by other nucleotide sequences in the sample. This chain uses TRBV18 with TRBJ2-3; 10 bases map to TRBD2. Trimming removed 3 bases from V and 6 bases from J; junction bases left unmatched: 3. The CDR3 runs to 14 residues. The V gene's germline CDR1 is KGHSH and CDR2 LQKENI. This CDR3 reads CASSPLAGADTQYF. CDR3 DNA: TGTGCCAGCTCACCTCTAGCGGGGGCGGATACGCAGTATTTT.

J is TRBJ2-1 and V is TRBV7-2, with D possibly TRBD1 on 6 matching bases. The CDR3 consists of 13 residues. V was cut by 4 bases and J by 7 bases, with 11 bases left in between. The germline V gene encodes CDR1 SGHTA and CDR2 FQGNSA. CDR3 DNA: TGTGCCAGCAGCTCACTGAGGGGGAATGAGCAGTTCTTC. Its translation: CASSSLRGNEQFF.

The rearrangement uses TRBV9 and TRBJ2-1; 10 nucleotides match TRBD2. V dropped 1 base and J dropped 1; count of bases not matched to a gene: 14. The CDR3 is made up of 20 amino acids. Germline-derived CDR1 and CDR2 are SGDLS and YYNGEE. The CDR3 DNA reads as TGTGCCAGCAGCGTACCCGAACGGCTAGCGGGGGAAGTTTCCTACAATGAGCAGTTCTTC. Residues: CASSVPERLAGEVSYNEQFF.

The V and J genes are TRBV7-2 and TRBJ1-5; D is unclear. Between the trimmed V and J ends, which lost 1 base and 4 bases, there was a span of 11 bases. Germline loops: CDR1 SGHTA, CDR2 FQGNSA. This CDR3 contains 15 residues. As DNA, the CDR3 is TGTGCCAGCAGCTTAGTATCGTCACAGAATCAGCCCCAGCATTTT. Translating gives CASSLVSSQNQPQHF.

CDR3 loop: CASSSGLDLETQYF. CDR3 nucleotide sequence: TGTGCCAGCAGTTCCGGACTAGATTTGGAGACCCAGTACTTC. The chain is built from TRBV6-5 and TRBJ2-5, with TRBD2 matching 7 bases. The CDR3 contains 14 residues. Germline V CDR1 and CDR2: MNHEY, SVGAGI. J lost 5 bases, V lost 4 bases, and 7 bases had no gene match.

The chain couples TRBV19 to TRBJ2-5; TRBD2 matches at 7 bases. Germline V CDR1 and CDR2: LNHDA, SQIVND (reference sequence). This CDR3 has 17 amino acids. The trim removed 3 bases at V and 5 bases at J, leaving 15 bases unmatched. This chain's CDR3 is CASSIGIGGGGGETQYF. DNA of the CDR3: TGTGCCAGTAGTATCGGAATCGGCGGGGGAGGAGGGGAGACCCAGTACTTC.

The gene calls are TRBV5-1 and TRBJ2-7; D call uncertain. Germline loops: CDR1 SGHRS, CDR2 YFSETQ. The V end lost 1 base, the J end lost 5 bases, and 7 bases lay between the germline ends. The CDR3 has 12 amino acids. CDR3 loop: CASSLLGNEQYF. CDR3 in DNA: TGCGCCAGCAGCTTGTTGGGCAACGAGCAGTACTTC.

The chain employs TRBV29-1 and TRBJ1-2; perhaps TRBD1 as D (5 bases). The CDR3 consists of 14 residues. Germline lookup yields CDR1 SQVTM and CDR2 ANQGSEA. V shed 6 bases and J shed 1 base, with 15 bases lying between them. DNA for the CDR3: TGCAGCGTCGGAGGGACGCGGGATAACTATGGCTACACCTTC. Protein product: CSVGGTRDNYGYTF.

The CDR3 loop is CASSSVETQYF. The CDR3, as DNA: TGTGCCAGCAGCTCCGTAGAGACCCAGTACTTC. The rearrangement joins TRBV5-6 to TRBJ2-5; D remains ambiguous. Germline assignment: CDR1 SGHDT and CDR2 YYEEEE. The CDR3 has 11 amino acids. Trimming left V 3 bases short and J 4 bases short, with 4 bases between.

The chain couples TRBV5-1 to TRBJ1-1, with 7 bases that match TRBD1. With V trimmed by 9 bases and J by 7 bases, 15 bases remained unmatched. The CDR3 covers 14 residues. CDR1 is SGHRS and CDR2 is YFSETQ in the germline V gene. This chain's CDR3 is CATRQGPSNHEAFF. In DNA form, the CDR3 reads TGCGCCACCCGACAGGGCCCCTCCAACCATGAAGCTTTCTTT. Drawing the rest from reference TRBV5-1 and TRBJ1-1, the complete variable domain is KAGVTQTPRYLIKTRGQQVTLSCSPISGHRSVSWYQQTPGQGLQFLFEYFSETQRNKGNFPGRFSGRQFSNSRSEMNVSTLELGDSALYLCATRQGPSNHEAFFGQGTRLTVV.

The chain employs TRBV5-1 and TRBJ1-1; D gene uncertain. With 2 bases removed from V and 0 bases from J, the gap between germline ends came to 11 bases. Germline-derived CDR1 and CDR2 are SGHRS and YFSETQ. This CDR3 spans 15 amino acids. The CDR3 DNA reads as TGCGCCAGCAGCTTCGGGGATGGGATGAACACTGAAGCTTTCTTT. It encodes CASSFGDGMNTEAFF.

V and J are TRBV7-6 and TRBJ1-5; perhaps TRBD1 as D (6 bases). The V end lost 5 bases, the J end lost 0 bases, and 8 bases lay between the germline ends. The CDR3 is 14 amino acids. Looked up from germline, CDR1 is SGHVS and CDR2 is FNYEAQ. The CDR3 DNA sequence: TGTGCCAGCAGCCAGGGGCTTAGCAATCAGCCCCAGCATTTT. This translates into CASSQGLSNQPQHF.

The CDR3 here is CASSHPRTRGSSNYGYTF. DNA of the CDR3: TGCGCCAGCAGCCACCCACGAACCAGGGGGTCCTCTAACTATGGCTACACCTTC. The chain has TRBV4-3 and TRBJ1-2; 7 nucleotides line up with TRBD1. CDR3 length equals 18 residues. Looked up from germline, CDR1 is LGHNA and CDR2 is YSLEER. V was clipped by 3 bases and J by 0 bases; unmatched bases: 13.

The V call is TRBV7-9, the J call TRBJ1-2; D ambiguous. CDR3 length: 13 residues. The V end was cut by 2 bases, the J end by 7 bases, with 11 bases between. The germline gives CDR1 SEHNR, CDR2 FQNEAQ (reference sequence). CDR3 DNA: TGTGCCAGCAGCTTATTCTCGGAGGGTGGCTACACCTTC. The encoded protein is CASSLFSEGGYTF.

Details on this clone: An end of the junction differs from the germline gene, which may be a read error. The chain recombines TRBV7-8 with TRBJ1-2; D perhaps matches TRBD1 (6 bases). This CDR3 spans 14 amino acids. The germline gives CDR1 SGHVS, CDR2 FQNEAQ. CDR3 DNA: TGTGCCAGCAGCCGGACAGACGGTAACTCTGGCTACACCTTC. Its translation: CASSRTDGNSGYTF.

The CDR3 nucleotides read TGTGCCAGCAGCCAAGCCCTTAGGGGCAGGGTCCACTTT. This gives the protein CASSQALRGRVHF. The chain couples TRBV14 to TRBJ1-6; D may be TRBD1 (5 bases). The ends were cut back, 1 base at V and 17 bases at J, with 15 bases in the middle. CDR3 length equals 13 residues. Per germline, CDR1 SGHDN and CDR2 FVKESK. Full variable domain (outside the CDR3, taken from reference TRBV14 and TRBJ1-6): EAGVTQFPSHSVIEKGQTVTLRCDPISGHDNLYWYRRVMGKEIKFLLHFVKESKQDESGMPNNRFLAERTGGTYSTLKVQPAELEDSGVYFCASSQALRGRVHFGNGTRLTVT.

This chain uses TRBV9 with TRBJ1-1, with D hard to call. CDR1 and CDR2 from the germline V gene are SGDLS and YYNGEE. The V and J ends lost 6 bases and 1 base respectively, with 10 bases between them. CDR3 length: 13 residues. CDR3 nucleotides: TGTGCCAGCAATTCGGTCGGGAACACTGAAGCTTTCTTT. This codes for CASNSVGNTEAFF.

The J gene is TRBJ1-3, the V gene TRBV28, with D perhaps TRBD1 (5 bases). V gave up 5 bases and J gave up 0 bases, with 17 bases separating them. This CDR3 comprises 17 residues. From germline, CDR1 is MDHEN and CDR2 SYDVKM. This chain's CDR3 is CASSASDLRGSGNTIYF. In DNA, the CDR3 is TGTGCCAGCAGTGCATCGGACCTAAGGGGCTCTGGAAACACCATATATTTT.

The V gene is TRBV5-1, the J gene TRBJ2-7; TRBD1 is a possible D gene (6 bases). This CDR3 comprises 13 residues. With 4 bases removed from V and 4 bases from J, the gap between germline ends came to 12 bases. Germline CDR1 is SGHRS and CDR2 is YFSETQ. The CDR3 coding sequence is TGCGCCAGCAGCGATATTCAGGGGTACGAGCAGTACTTC. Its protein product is CASSDIQGYEQYF.

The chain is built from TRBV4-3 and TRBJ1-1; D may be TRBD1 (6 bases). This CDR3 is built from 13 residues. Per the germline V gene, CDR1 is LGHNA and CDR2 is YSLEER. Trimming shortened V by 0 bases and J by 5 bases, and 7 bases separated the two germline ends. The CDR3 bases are TGCGCCAGCAGCCAAGAAAGGGGGACTGAAGCTTTCTTT. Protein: CASSQERGTEAFF.

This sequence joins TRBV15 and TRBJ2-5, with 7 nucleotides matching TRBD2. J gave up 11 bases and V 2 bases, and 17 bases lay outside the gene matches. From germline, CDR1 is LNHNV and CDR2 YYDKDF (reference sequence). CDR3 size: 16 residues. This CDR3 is CATSRLGGAGVREQYF. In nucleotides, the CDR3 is TGTGCCACCAGCAGATTAGGAGGGGCGGGGGTGCGGGAGCAGTACTTC.

For the CDR3, the DNA is TGTGCCAGCAGTCCCGACAGGCTTCACTATGGCTACACCTTC. Translating it yields CASSPDRLHYGYTF. The chain is built from TRBV6-5 and TRBJ1-2; D perhaps matches TRBD1 (6 bases). The germline V gene has CDR1 MNHEY and CDR2 SVGAGI. V was trimmed by 5 bases and J by 3 bases, leaving 13 bases between them. The CDR3 extends over 14 amino acids.